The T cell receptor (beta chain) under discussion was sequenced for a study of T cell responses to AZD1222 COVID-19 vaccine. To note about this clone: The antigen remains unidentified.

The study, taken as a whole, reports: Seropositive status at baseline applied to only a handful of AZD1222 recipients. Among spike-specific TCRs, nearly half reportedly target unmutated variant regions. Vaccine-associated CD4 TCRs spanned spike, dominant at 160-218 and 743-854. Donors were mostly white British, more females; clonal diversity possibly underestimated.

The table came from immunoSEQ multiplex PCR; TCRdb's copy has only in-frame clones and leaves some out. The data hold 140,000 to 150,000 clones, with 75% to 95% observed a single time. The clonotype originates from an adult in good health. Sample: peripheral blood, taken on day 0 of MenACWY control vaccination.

CDR3 loop: CASSLQGLVQYF. For the CDR3, the DNA is TGTGCCAGCAGTTTACAGGGCTTGGTGCAGTACTTC. The chain links TRBV12-3 or TRBV12-4 to TRBJ2-7; a possible D gene is TRBD1 (5 bases). Trimming removed 2 bases at V and 9 bases at J, with 11 bases between. This CDR3 comprises 12 residues.